This T cell receptor beta chain was identified during a study of cytomegalovirus exposure and HLA in healthy donors. The donors belonged to the roughly 130-subject validation cohort, separate from the roughly 650-subject first cohort. This CDR3 has 15 amino acids. CDR1 is MNHEY, CDR2 SVGAGI, per germline. The V and J ends lost 2 bases and 10 bases, in that order; junction bases with no gene match: 11. Sequencing was performed with immunoSEQ multiplex PCR; in TCRdb, only in-frame clones are kept and a portion is missing. Among 60,000 or so clones listed, over 75% were seen once. The chain is built from TRBV6-5 and TRBJ2-1; 7 nucleotides align to TRBD2. The material sequenced was PBMCs. The clonotype originates from a woman aged 25 to 39 in good health and CMV-seronegative. In nucleotides, the CDR3 is TGTGCCAGCAGTTACACCGGGACTATACCATTAGAGCAGTTCTTC. Translating it yields CASSYTGTIPLEQFF.